This T cell receptor beta chain was identified during a study of control samples from healthy donors and cancer patients. From germline, CDR1 is SNHLY and CDR2 FYNNEI. The V end was cut by 8 bases, the J end by 0 bases, with 11 bases between. The CDR3 consists of 14 residues. Only in-frame clones appear in the TCRdb table, and some are missing; sequencing was by immunoSEQ multiplex PCR. The profile shows roughly 140,000 clones, under 90% of them singletons. Sequenced: blood. This sequence was found in a man between 25 and 39 years old in good health. The genes are TRBV2 and TRBJ1-5, with D unresolved. CDR3 sequence (DNA): TGTGCCAGCTCGATGGGGTCTAGCAATCAGCCCCAGCATTTT. It translates to CASSMGSSNQPQHF.